Shown below are 27 T cell receptor beta chains from a single sample sequenced in a study of STAT3 mutations in large granular lymphocyte leukemia. Study outcomes and limitations: Every T-LGLL patient had at least one immunodominant TCRbeta clonotype.

Libraries were prepared by immunoSEQ multiplex PCR; TCRdb keeps only in-frame clonotypes and omits some of them. This sample has under 15,000 clones, with around 76% found just once. No antigen has been identified for these receptors. What was sequenced was peripheral blood mononuclear cells. The receptor set was obtained from a man aged 60 to 69 with T-cell large granular lymphocyte leukemia. Some clones in this sample may be carry-over from other donors' samples.

The chain employs TRBV5-1 and TRBJ2-7; D is undetermined. The CDR3 covers 14 residues. V was trimmed by 4 bases and J by 4 bases, leaving 15 bases between them. Germline V CDR1 and CDR2: SGHRS, YFSETQ. The CDR3 is CASSRAQNKYEQYF. Written as DNA, the CDR3 is TGCGCCAGCAGCCGAGCACAAAACAAATACGAGCAGTACTTC. Full variable domain (rest looked up from reference TRBV5-1 and TRBJ2-7): KAGVTQTPRYLIKTRGQQVTLSCSPISGHRSVSWYQQTPGQGLQFLFEYFSETQRNKGNFPGRFSGRQFSNSRSEMNVSTLELGDSALYLCASSRAQNKYEQYFGPGTRLTVT.

The gene calls are TRBV11-1 and TRBJ2-6, with D hard to call. V was clipped by 1 base and J by 9 bases, with 7 bases between them. The CDR3 spans 13 residues. Germline V gene data show CDR1 as SGHAT and CDR2 as FQDESV (reference sequence). CDR3: CASSLGQVNVLTF. The CDR3 DNA reads as TGTGCCAGCAGCTTAGGCCAGGTCAACGTCCTGACTTTC.

This clone was seen a handful of times. The V call is TRBV4-2, the J call TRBJ2-5; D not resolved. The germline gives CDR1 LGHNA, CDR2 YNFKEQ. The CDR3 length is 15 residues. V lost 1 base to trimming and J lost 1 base, with 10 bases between them. The CDR3 region is CASSQVLGVQETQYF. CDR3 sequence (DNA): TGTGCCAGCAGCCAAGTTTTAGGAGTCCAAGAGACCCAGTACTTC.

In this sample, this clone turned up once. The chain couples TRBV5-1 to TRBJ2-3, with D perhaps assigned TRBD1 or TRBD2 (5 bases each). The CDR3 totals 15 residues. V lost 7 bases to trimming and J lost 0 bases, with 15 bases between them. Germline V gives CDR1 SGHRS, CDR2 YFSETQ. The CDR3 reads CASGWGRGSTDTQYF. DNA for the CDR3: TGCGCCAGCGGATGGGGACGGGGAAGCACAGATACGCAGTATTTT.

V is TRBV15 and J is TRBJ2-7, with D maybe TRBD1 (6 bases). Germline V lookup: CDR1 LNHNV, CDR2 YYDKDF (reference sequence). V dropped 4 bases and J dropped 7 bases, with 14 bases sitting between them. CDR3 length: 13 residues. The CDR3 spells CATSTHLDREQYF. The CDR3 DNA reads as TGTGCCACCAGCACCCACTTGGACAGAGAGCAGTACTTC.

The V call is TRBV27, the J call TRBJ2-7, with TRBD1 identical over 9 bases. This CDR3 contains 15 residues. The V and J ends lost 5 bases and 5 bases, in that order; junction bases with no gene match: 10. Germline V gene lookup returns CDR1 MNHEY and CDR2 SMNVEV (reference sequence). The CDR3, as DNA: TGTGCCAGCAGTCAATTCCAGCGACAGGGGGACGAGCAGTACTTC. Its protein product is CASSQFQRQGDEQYF.

The sample holds one count of this clone. The CDR3 DNA is TGTGCCAGCAGCTTAATGGTAGCGGGAGGTACCTACAATGAGCAGTTCTTC. Amino acids: CASSLMVAGGTYNEQFF. V and J are TRBV7-9 and TRBJ2-1; the match to TRBD2 covers 10 bases. The length of the CDR3 is 17 residues. The V segment lost 2 bases and the J segment 2 bases; nucleotides outside the gene matches: 6. Germline CDR1 SEHNR, CDR2 FQNEAQ (reference sequence).

The V call is TRBV2, the J call TRBJ2-3, with TRBD2 matching 7 bases. The V and J ends lost 6 bases and 3 bases, in that order; junction bases with no gene match: 9. The CDR3 is 15 residues long. Germline V gene data show CDR1 as SNHLY and CDR2 as FYNNEI. The CDR3: CASSGTTLRTDTQYF. DNA for the CDR3: TGTGCCAGCAGCGGGACTACCCTTAGAACAGATACGCAGTATTTT. Complete variable domain (other parts from reference TRBV2 and TRBJ2-3): EPEVTQTPSHQVTQMGQEVILRCVPISNHLYFYWYRQILGQKVEFLVSFYNNEISEKSEIFDDQFSVERPDGSNFTLKIRSTKLEDSAMYFCASSGTTLRTDTQYFGPGTRLTVL.

V usage is TRBV10-3 and J usage is TRBJ2-1, with unresolved D. The CDR3 length is 15 residues. Trimming removed 0 bases at V and 8 bases at J, with 14 bases between. Germline CDR1 is ENHRY and CDR2 is SYGVKD. The chain's CDR3 is CAISESTKFKDEQFF. In DNA, the CDR3 is TGTGCCATCAGTGAGTCAACCAAATTTAAGGATGAGCAGTTCTTC.

The chain joins TRBV2 to TRBJ1-5, with 10 bases fitting TRBD1. V was clipped by 4 bases and J by 6 bases; unmatched bases: 12. The germline V gene has CDR1 SNHLY and CDR2 FYNNEI. This CDR3 region has 17 residues. This CDR3 is CASSGDRGGQRAQPQHF. As DNA, the CDR3 is TGTGCCAGCAGTGGGGACAGGGGCGGCCAGAGGGCTCAGCCCCAGCATTTT.

The V call is TRBV14, the J call TRBJ2-7; 7 positions agree with TRBD1. Germline CDR1 and CDR2: SGHDN and FVKESK. Trimming at V came to 3 bases and at J to 5 bases, leaving 13 bases not matched to a gene. The CDR3 loop spans 16 amino acids. This chain's CDR3 is CASSQVINRGLNEQYF. CDR3 DNA: TGTGCCAGCAGCCAGGTGATTAACAGGGGCCTTAACGAGCAGTACTTC.

This chain connects TRBV7-2 to TRBJ2-5, with a possible D match to TRBD1 (6 bases). Germline V gene data show CDR1 as SGHTA and CDR2 as FQGNSA. V lost 4 bases, J lost 0 bases, and 15 bases lay in between. The CDR3 covers 16 residues. CDR3 nucleotide sequence: TGTGCCAGCAGCTCCCAGGGGCAGGGAAACCAAGAGACCCAGTACTTC. Encoded protein: CASSSQGQGNQETQYF.

This clone was detected only once. The V call is TRBV14, the J call TRBJ1-2, with D maybe TRBD1 (5 bases). Trimming cost V 3 bases and J 0 bases, with 8 bases left between them. The CDR3 is made up of 14 amino acids. Germline loops: CDR1 SGHDN, CDR2 FVKESK. CDR3 loop: CASSHGGANYGYTF. The CDR3, as DNA: TGTGCCAGCAGCCACGGGGGGGCTAACTATGGCTACACCTTC.

This clone was observed a single time. J is TRBJ2-7 and V is TRBV5-1; 10 nucleotides line up with TRBD1. CDR3 length: 15 amino acids. Germline values: CDR1 SGHRS, CDR2 YFSETQ. Germline trimming cut 3 bases from V and 3 bases from J; bases unmatched to any gene: 6. CDR3 nucleotides: TGCGCCAGCAGCTCAGCCGGACAGGGGGACTACGAGCAGTACTTC. This sequence encodes CASSSAGQGDYEQYF.

The table lists this clone with a few counts. The chain carries TRBV27 and TRBJ1-5, with a tentative D call TRBD1 (5 bases). V was pared by 7 bases and J by 7 bases, with 11 bases between. The CDR3 is made up of 12 amino acids. Germline V gene data show CDR1 as MNHEY and CDR2 as SMNVEV (reference sequence). CDR3 amino acids: CASITQDQPQHF. CDR3 sequence (DNA): TGTGCCAGCATTACACAGGACCAGCCCCAGCATTTT.

The chain uses TRBV30 and TRBJ1-3; D is undetermined. Germline CDR1 and CDR2: GTSNPN and SVGIG (reference sequence). This CDR3 region has 14 residues. Deletions cut 2 bases from V and 7 bases from J, with 15 bases between. CDR3 sequence (DNA): TGTGCCTGGAGTTTATCGGGGTTTGGTAACACCATATATTTT. This sequence encodes CAWSLSGFGNTIYF.

Relative to its sample, this clone is medium-sized (0.01 to 0.1%). The chain joins TRBV27 to TRBJ2-7; no reliable D call. This CDR3 is built from 14 residues. Between the trimmed V and J ends, which lost 0 bases and 3 bases, there was a span of 9 bases. Looked up from germline, CDR1 is MNHEY and CDR2 is SMNVEV (reference sequence). The DNA of the CDR3 is TGTGCCAGCAGTTTATCGTTACAATGCTACGAGCAGTACTTC. It is translated as CASSLSLQCYEQYF.

V gene TRBV7-9 combines with J gene TRBJ2-3; 9 nucleotides agree with TRBD1. The CDR3 runs to 14 residues. Germline V gene sequence: CDR1 SEHNR, CDR2 FQNEAQ (reference sequence). J lost 6 bases, V lost 3 bases, and 4 bases had no gene match. The DNA for the CDR3 is TGTGCCAGCAGCTTGACAGGGGGAAGGGATACGCAGTATTTT. This gives the protein CASSLTGGRDTQYF.

The gene calls are TRBV10-3 and TRBJ1-2; 7 nucleotides match TRBD1. This CDR3 comprises 15 residues. Germline assignment: CDR1 ENHRY and CDR2 SYGVKD. With V trimmed by 5 bases and J by 0 bases, 6 bases remained unmatched. The CDR3 loop is CAISLPGQTNYGYTF. CDR3 sequence (DNA): TGTGCCATCAGTCTACCGGGACAGACTAACTATGGCTACACCTTC.

This clone was seen a few times. The chain is built from TRBV13 and TRBJ2-5; D is unclear. The CDR3 spans 11 residues. Trimming pared 4 bases from V and 5 bases from J, leaving 5 bases between. The germline CDR1 and CDR2 sequences are PRHDT and FYEKMQ (reference sequence). The CDR3 DNA reads TGTGCCAGCAGCTACGGGGAGACCCAGTACTTC. Translation: CASSYGETQYF. The full variable domain, completed using reference TRBV13 and TRBJ2-5, is AAGVIQSPRHLIKEKRETATLKCYPIPRHDTVYWYQQGPGQDPQFLISFYEKMQSDKGSIPDRFSAQQFSDYHSELNMSSLELGDSALYFCASSYGETQYFGPGTRLLVL.

V gene TRBV13 combines with J gene TRBJ2-1; D perhaps matches TRBD2 (6 bases). This CDR3 has 15 residues. V dropped 3 bases and J dropped 7 bases, with 16 bases sitting between them. The germline CDR1 and CDR2 sequences are PRHDT and FYEKMQ (reference sequence). The CDR3 is CASSLGIADRNEQFF. The CDR3 nucleotides read TGTGCCAGCAGCTTGGGGATAGCGGATCGTAATGAGCAGTTCTTC.

This chain links TRBV29-1 with TRBJ1-1; 9 nucleotides align to TRBD1. V gave up 3 bases and J gave up 5 bases; unmatched junction bases: 7. In germline, CDR1 is SQVTM, CDR2 ANQGSEA. CDR3 length equals 14 residues. In DNA, the CDR3 is TGCAGCGTTGAGTTACAGGGGGCAAGTACTGAAGCTTTCTTT. This encodes CSVELQGASTEAFF.

This chain links TRBV6-1 with TRBJ1-5, with 8 bases fitting TRBD1. Germline CDR1 reads MNHNS; CDR2 reads SASEGT. The V and J ends lost 4 bases and 6 bases, in that order; junction bases with no gene match: 5. This CDR3 has 14 amino acids. CDR3 sequence reads: CASSADRAGQPQHF. CDR3 coding DNA: TGTGCCAGCAGTGCGGACAGGGCAGGTCAGCCCCAGCATTTT.

V usage is TRBV5-4 and J usage is TRBJ2-7; TRBD2 aligns across 15 bases. V shed 1 base and J 7 bases; nucleotides not matched to a gene: 6. This CDR3 is built from 16 residues. Per the germline V gene, CDR1 is SGHNT and CDR2 is YYREEE (reference sequence). The CDR3 DNA is TGTGCCAGCAGCTTGAGGACTAGCGGGGGGGCGTGGGAGCAGTACTTC. Its protein product is CASSLRTSGGAWEQYF.

The table lists this clone with a count of one. The J gene is TRBJ1-3, the V gene TRBV28; 7 bases match TRBD1. The J segment lost 0 bases and the V segment lost 2 bases, leaving 1 base of the junction unmatched. The CDR3 loop spans 15 amino acids. Per the germline V gene, CDR1 is MDHEN and CDR2 is SYDVKM. CDR3 loop: CASSLGTASGNTIYF. In DNA, the CDR3 is TGTGCCAGCAGTTTAGGGACAGCCTCTGGAAACACCATATATTTT.

The rearrangement links TRBV7-9 to TRBJ2-5; D ambiguous. V lost 5 bases and J 2 bases, leaving 12 bases between the germline ends. The germline gives CDR1 SEHNR, CDR2 FQNEAQ (reference sequence). This CDR3 region has 14 residues. The CDR3, as DNA: TGTGCCAGCAGCCCCCGTTTGCCGCAAGAGACCCAGTACTTC. Encoded protein: CASSPRLPQETQYF.

The chain uses TRBV15 and TRBJ2-7; possible D gene TRBD1, 6 bases. The CDR3 is made up of 14 amino acids. CDR1 and CDR2 (germline): LNHNV, YYDKDF (reference sequence). The V gene lost 2 bases and the J gene lost 6 bases, with 14 bases spanning the gap. CDR3 residues: CATSRIGQRAEQYF. CDR3 in DNA: TGTGCCACCAGCAGAATCGGACAGAGGGCCGAGCAGTACTTC.